This paragraph covers one T cell receptor (beta chain) sequence. The entry originates in a study of blood T cell repertoires in COVID-19. The overall study: Sources were T cells, B-cell-depleted T cells, or PBMCs; the material itself was cDNA or gDNA.

V was pared by 5 bases and J by 8 bases, with 21 bases between. The germline gives CDR1 SEHNR, CDR2 FQNEAQ (reference sequence). CDR3 length: 16 residues. Only in-frame clones appear in the TCRdb table, and some are missing; sequencing was by immunoSEQ multiplex PCR. The repertoire holds fewer than 200,000 clones, over 80% seen once, with 4.4% in the top ten. The chain recombines TRBV7-9 with TRBJ1-4; D may be TRBD1 (6 bases). The sequencing input was PBMCs or T cells enriched from blood (not recorded which). The receptor was derived from a woman aged 45-65 years who had recovered from COVID-19. CDR3 amino acids: CASSPSIQGNWEKLFF. The CDR3 DNA sequence: TGTGCCAGCAGCCCATCAATACAGGGAAATTGGGAAAAACTGTTTTTT.